The source of this T cell receptor (beta chain) is a study of blood T cell repertoires in COVID-19. Study-wide background: The analysed material was cDNA or gDNA that came from T cells, B-cell-depleted T cells, or PBMCs.

The CDR3 sequence is 12 residues long. The germline V gene has CDR1 SGHRS and CDR2 YFSETQ. The V and J ends lost 2 bases and 4 bases respectively, with 5 bases between them. Libraries were prepared by immunoSEQ multiplex PCR; TCRdb keeps only in-frame clonotypes and omits some of them. This sample has 200,000 to 250,000 clones, with approximately 88% found just once. V is TRBV5-1 and J is TRBJ2-3, with D unresolved. This clonotype was obtained from a woman aged 25-40 years who had been exposed to COVID-19. Sequences were obtained from PBMCs or T cells enriched from blood (not recorded which). CDR3 in DNA: TGCGCCAGCAGCTTCACATCAGATACGCAGTATTTT. Its translation: CASSFTSDTQYF.